Listed below are T cell receptor beta chains from one sample, sequenced in a study of blood T cell repertoires in COVID-19. Some clones are missing from TCRdb's copy, which holds only in-frame ones; the method was immunoSEQ multiplex PCR. The data show approximately 170,000 clones, with roughly 93% seen just once and around 5.1% held by the top ten. Sequencing was performed on peripheral blood. Source of these receptors: a man aged 18 to 30 with COVID-19, enrolled during active disease. Both conserved end residues are part of each CDR3. The D gene is left open where the match is weak. Size values are once, few and many counts, or a class for expanded clones, and some rows have none.

v_gene: TRBV10-3; abundance: -; j_gene: TRBJ1-2; d_gene: TRBD1; CDR3nt: TGTGCCATCACGTCGACAGGGGGCTATGGCTACACCTTC; CDR3aa: CAITSTGGYGYTF
v_gene: TRBV20-1; abundance: -; j_gene: TRBJ2-7; d_gene: TRBD1; CDR3nt: TGCAGTGCTAATGAGGGGCCCAGGGGGCGCTTCGAGCAGTACTTC; CDR3aa: CSANEGPRGRFEQYF
v_gene: TRBV7-2; abundance: -; j_gene: TRBJ1-6; d_gene: -; CDR3nt: TGTGCCAGCAGCTTGGGAGGAGGGAGTTATAATTCACCCCTCCACTTT; CDR3aa: CASSLGGGSYNSPLHF
v_gene: TRBV5-5; abundance: -; j_gene: TRBJ1-2; d_gene: -; CDR3nt: TGTGCCAGCAGCCCCGGGGCGGGGGCGATTCCCAACTATGGCTACACCTTC; CDR3aa: CASSPGAGAIPNYGYTF
v_gene: TRBV11-2; abundance: -; j_gene: TRBJ1-5; d_gene: TRBD1; CDR3nt: TGTGCCAGCAGCTTAGGACAGGGAAATCAGCCCCAGCATTTT; CDR3aa: CASSLGQGNQPQHF
v_gene: TRBV6-5; abundance: once; j_gene: TRBJ2-7; d_gene: TRBD1; CDR3nt: TGTGCCAGCAGTTACTCAGGGACAGAGCCCTACGAGCAGTACTTC; CDR3aa: CASSYSGTEPYEQYF
v_gene: TRBV5-8; abundance: once; j_gene: TRBJ1-5; d_gene: TRBD1; CDR3nt: TGTGCCAGCATCATGGGTCGGGGACAGGGAATTCGAAATCAGCCCCAGCATTTT; CDR3aa: CASIMGRGQGIRNQPQHF
v_gene: TRBV7-9; abundance: once; j_gene: TRBJ2-1; d_gene: -; CDR3nt: TGTGCCAGCAGCTCCACTAGCACTGAGCAGTTCTTC; CDR3aa: CASSSTSTEQFF
v_gene: TRBV19; abundance: -; j_gene: TRBJ2-1; d_gene: TRBD2; CDR3nt: TGTGCCAGTAGTCTGGGACTAGCGGGAGCCCATGAGCAGTTCTTC; CDR3aa: CASSLGLAGAHEQFF
v_gene: TRBV28; abundance: -; j_gene: TRBJ2-7; d_gene: TRBD2; CDR3nt: TGTGCCAGCAGTGTATCGCTTCGGGGGGTCGGCTCCTACGAGCAGTACTTC; CDR3aa: CASSVSLRGVGSYEQYF
v_gene: TRBV7-2; abundance: once; j_gene: TRBJ1-5; d_gene: TRBD1; CDR3nt: TGTGCCAGCAGCTTAGTACAGGGGAGCAATCAGCCCCAGCATTTT; CDR3aa: CASSLVQGSNQPQHF
v_gene: TRBV5-1; abundance: -; j_gene: TRBJ1-2; d_gene: -; CDR3nt: TGCGCCAGCAGCTTACACCCCGCCTATGGCTACACCTTC; CDR3aa: CASSLHPAYGYTF
v_gene: TRBV5-1; abundance: -; j_gene: TRBJ2-3; d_gene: TRBD2; CDR3nt: TGCGCCAGCAGCTTGAGCGGGAACACAGATACGCAGTATTTT; CDR3aa: CASSLSGNTDTQYF
v_gene: TRBV20-1; abundance: -; j_gene: TRBJ1-2; d_gene: -; CDR3nt: TGCAGCGCGCGCGGCTACACCTTC; CDR3aa: CSARGYTF
v_gene: TRBV7-9; abundance: -; j_gene: TRBJ2-2; d_gene: TRBD2; CDR3nt: TGTGCCAGCAGCCCCCTAGCGGGTAACACCGGGGAGCTGTTTTTT; CDR3aa: CASSPLAGNTGELFF
v_gene: TRBV7-6; abundance: once; j_gene: TRBJ2-3; d_gene: TRBD2; CDR3nt: TGTGCCAGCAGCTCGAGACCTAGCGGGAGTTTCCCAGATACGCAGTATTTT; CDR3aa: CASSSRPSGSFPDTQYF
v_gene: TRBV28; abundance: once; j_gene: TRBJ2-7; d_gene: -; CDR3nt: TGTGCCAGCAGTTCCCCTTTTACGGACAGCGGCGAGCAGTACTTC; CDR3aa: CASSSPFTDSGEQYF
v_gene: TRBV10-3; abundance: -; j_gene: TRBJ2-7; d_gene: TRBD1; CDR3nt: TGTGCCATCAGTGAGTCGGTGGACAGGGGCGCCTACGAGCAGTACTTC; CDR3aa: CAISESVDRGAYEQYF
v_gene: TRBV7-8; abundance: -; j_gene: TRBJ2-7; d_gene: -; CDR3nt: TGTGCCAGCAGCTTAGCACTACAGGGTATCGACGAGCAGTACTTC; CDR3aa: CASSLALQGIDEQYF
v_gene: TRBV10-3; abundance: -; j_gene: TRBJ2-1; d_gene: TRBD2; CDR3nt: TGTGCCATCAGTGAGTCGACTCTAGCGGGAGGGGTGGTCGATGAGCAGTTCTTC; CDR3aa: CAISESTLAGGVVDEQFF
v_gene: TRBV10-3; abundance: few; j_gene: TRBJ1-2; d_gene: -; CDR3nt: TGTGCCATCAGTGATGGCCCTAACTATGGCTACACCTTC; CDR3aa: CAISDGPNYGYTF
v_gene: TRBV25-1; abundance: -; j_gene: TRBJ1-5; d_gene: -; CDR3nt: TGTGCCAGCAGTTCGGGGGGCAGCAATCAGCCCCAGCATTTT; CDR3aa: CASSSGGSNQPQHF
v_gene: TRBV24-1; abundance: -; j_gene: TRBJ2-7; d_gene: -; CDR3nt: TGTGCCACCAGTGATGCCGGGGACTCCTACGAGCAGTACTTC; CDR3aa: CATSDAGDSYEQYF
v_gene: TRBV5-1; abundance: -; j_gene: TRBJ1-2; d_gene: TRBD1; CDR3nt: TGCGCCAGCAGCCCCCTCGGGACAGAAGTGCTCTATGGCTACACCTTC; CDR3aa: CASSPLGTEVLYGYTF
v_gene: TRBV4-1; abundance: -; j_gene: TRBJ1-1; d_gene: -; CDR3nt: TGCGCCAGCAGCCTTACAACAGGGACGAACACTGAAGCTTTCTTT; CDR3aa: CASSLTTGTNTEAFF
v_gene: TRBV28; abundance: -; j_gene: TRBJ2-1; d_gene: -; CDR3nt: TGTGCCAGCAGCCCTGCTCAGGTCGGCAATGAGCAGTTCTTC; CDR3aa: CASSPAQVGNEQFF
v_gene: TRBV27; abundance: -; j_gene: TRBJ1-2; d_gene: -; CDR3nt: TGTGCCAGCAGCCCAGTAGGAGCTAACTATGGCTACACCTTC; CDR3aa: CASSPVGANYGYTF
v_gene: TRBV6-4; abundance: -; j_gene: TRBJ2-1; d_gene: TRBD2; CDR3nt: TGTGCCAGCAGTAATAGCGGGGGGACCTACAATGAGCAGTTCTTC; CDR3aa: CASSNSGGTYNEQFF
v_gene: TRBV30; abundance: -; j_gene: TRBJ1-3; d_gene: TRBD1; CDR3nt: TGTGCCTGGAGCCGAGGACAGGGGTTCTCTGGAAACACCATATATTTT; CDR3aa: CAWSRGQGFSGNTIYF
v_gene: TRBV5-1; abundance: -; j_gene: TRBJ1-1; d_gene: TRBD1; CDR3nt: TGCGCCAGCAGCTTGGAAGGGGGCTGGAACACTGAAGCTTTCTTT; CDR3aa: CASSLEGGWNTEAFF
v_gene: TRBV4-3; abundance: -; j_gene: TRBJ1-2; d_gene: TRBD1; CDR3nt: TGCGCCAGCAGCCAGGGGGACAGGAGGTATGGCTACACCTTC; CDR3aa: CASSQGDRRYGYTF
v_gene: TRBV12-3/TRBV12-4; abundance: -; j_gene: TRBJ2-7; d_gene: -; CDR3nt: TGTGCCAGCAGCAGGGTACTCTACGAGCAGTACTTC; CDR3aa: CASSRVLYEQYF
v_gene: TRBV4-1; abundance: few; j_gene: TRBJ1-1; d_gene: -; CDR3nt: TGCGCCAGCAGCCAAGCTCCCGGACTCCTCCGGAACACTGAAGCTTTCTTT; CDR3aa: CASSQAPGLLRNTEAFF
v_gene: TRBV6-5; abundance: once; j_gene: TRBJ2-1; d_gene: -; CDR3nt: TGTGCCAGCAGTTCCTTAGCCTACAATGAGCAGTTCTTC; CDR3aa: CASSSLAYNEQFF
v_gene: TRBV5-1; abundance: -; j_gene: TRBJ1-1; d_gene: -; CDR3nt: TGCGCCAGCAGCCCGACACAGGGACTGAACACTGAAGCTTTCTTT; CDR3aa: CASSPTQGLNTEAFF
v_gene: TRBV19; abundance: -; j_gene: TRBJ2-1; d_gene: TRBD2; CDR3nt: TGTGCCAGTAGTACCGGGACTAGCGGTGAGCAGTTCTTC; CDR3aa: CASSTGTSGEQFF
v_gene: TRBV15; abundance: -; j_gene: TRBJ1-2; d_gene: TRBD1; CDR3nt: TGTGCCACCAGCAGGCTCGGGACAGGTAAGGTCTATGGCTACACCTTC; CDR3aa: CATSRLGTGKVYGYTF
v_gene: TRBV18; abundance: -; j_gene: TRBJ2-1; d_gene: TRBD1; CDR3nt: TGTGCCAGCTCACCGGGACAGGGGACCACCGATGAGCAGTTCTTC; CDR3aa: CASSPGQGTTDEQFF
v_gene: TRBV2; abundance: -; j_gene: TRBJ2-3; d_gene: -; CDR3nt: TGTGCCAGCACCCTTACTAGTACTAGCACAGATACGCAGTATTTT; CDR3aa: CASTLTSTSTDTQYF
v_gene: TRBV6-5; abundance: -; j_gene: TRBJ1-5; d_gene: TRBD1; CDR3nt: TGTGCCAGCAGTTTCACAGGGGGCTATCAGCCCCAGCATTTT; CDR3aa: CASSFTGGYQPQHF